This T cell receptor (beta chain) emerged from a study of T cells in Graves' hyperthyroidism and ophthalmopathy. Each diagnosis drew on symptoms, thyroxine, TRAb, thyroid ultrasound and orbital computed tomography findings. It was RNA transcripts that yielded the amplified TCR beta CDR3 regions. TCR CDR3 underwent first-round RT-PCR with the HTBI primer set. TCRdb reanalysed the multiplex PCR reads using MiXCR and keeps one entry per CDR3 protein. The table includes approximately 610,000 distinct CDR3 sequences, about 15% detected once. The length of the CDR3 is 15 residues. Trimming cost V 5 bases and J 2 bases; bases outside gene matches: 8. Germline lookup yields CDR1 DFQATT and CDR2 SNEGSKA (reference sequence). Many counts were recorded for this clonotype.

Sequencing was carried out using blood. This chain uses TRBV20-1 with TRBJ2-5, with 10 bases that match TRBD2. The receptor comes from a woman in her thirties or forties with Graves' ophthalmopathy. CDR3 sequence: CSAPHRTSGQETQYF. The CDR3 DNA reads TGCAGTGCTCCTCACCGGACTAGCGGTCAAGAGACCCAGTACTTC.